Sequencing of this T cell receptor (beta chain) was carried out in a study of beta chain features in type 1 diabetes. Sequencing targeted expressed TCRB transcripts, as all isolated RNA had been reverse transcribed. The read count averaged approximately 3.3 million across naive, central memory and regulatory T cell samples. Some clones are missing from TCRdb's copy, which holds only in-frame ones; the method was immunoSEQ multiplex PCR. The data show about 710,000 clones, over 13% seen once. Germline V gene data show CDR1 as GTSNPN and CDR2 as SVGIG (reference sequence). The J segment lost 2 bases and the V segment lost 0 bases, leaving 9 bases of the junction unmatched. The CDR3 is 17 amino acids. CD45RO/CCR7/CD25/CD127/CD95/CD27 separated CD4+ naive, central memory, regulatory and stem cell-like memory cells by sorting. Study-wide results and caveats: Type 1 diabetes patients had moderately but significantly shorter TCRB CDR3s in all four CD4+ subsets. The naive, central memory and Treg TCRB repertoires looked more alike in patients than they did in healthy donors. It was possible that PCR favored shorter templates, equally so in patients and controls.

A word on this clone: What it recognizes is unknown.

The genes are TRBV30 and TRBJ2-2; TRBD2 agrees at 7 bases. Sequencing was done on a sample of naive CD4+ T cells from blood. The clonotype originates from a man younger than 35 with type 1 diabetes. CDR3: CAWSVPSGAINTGELFF. The CDR3 DNA is TGTGCCTGGAGTGTTCCTAGCGGAGCCATAAACACCGGGGAGCTGTTTTTT.